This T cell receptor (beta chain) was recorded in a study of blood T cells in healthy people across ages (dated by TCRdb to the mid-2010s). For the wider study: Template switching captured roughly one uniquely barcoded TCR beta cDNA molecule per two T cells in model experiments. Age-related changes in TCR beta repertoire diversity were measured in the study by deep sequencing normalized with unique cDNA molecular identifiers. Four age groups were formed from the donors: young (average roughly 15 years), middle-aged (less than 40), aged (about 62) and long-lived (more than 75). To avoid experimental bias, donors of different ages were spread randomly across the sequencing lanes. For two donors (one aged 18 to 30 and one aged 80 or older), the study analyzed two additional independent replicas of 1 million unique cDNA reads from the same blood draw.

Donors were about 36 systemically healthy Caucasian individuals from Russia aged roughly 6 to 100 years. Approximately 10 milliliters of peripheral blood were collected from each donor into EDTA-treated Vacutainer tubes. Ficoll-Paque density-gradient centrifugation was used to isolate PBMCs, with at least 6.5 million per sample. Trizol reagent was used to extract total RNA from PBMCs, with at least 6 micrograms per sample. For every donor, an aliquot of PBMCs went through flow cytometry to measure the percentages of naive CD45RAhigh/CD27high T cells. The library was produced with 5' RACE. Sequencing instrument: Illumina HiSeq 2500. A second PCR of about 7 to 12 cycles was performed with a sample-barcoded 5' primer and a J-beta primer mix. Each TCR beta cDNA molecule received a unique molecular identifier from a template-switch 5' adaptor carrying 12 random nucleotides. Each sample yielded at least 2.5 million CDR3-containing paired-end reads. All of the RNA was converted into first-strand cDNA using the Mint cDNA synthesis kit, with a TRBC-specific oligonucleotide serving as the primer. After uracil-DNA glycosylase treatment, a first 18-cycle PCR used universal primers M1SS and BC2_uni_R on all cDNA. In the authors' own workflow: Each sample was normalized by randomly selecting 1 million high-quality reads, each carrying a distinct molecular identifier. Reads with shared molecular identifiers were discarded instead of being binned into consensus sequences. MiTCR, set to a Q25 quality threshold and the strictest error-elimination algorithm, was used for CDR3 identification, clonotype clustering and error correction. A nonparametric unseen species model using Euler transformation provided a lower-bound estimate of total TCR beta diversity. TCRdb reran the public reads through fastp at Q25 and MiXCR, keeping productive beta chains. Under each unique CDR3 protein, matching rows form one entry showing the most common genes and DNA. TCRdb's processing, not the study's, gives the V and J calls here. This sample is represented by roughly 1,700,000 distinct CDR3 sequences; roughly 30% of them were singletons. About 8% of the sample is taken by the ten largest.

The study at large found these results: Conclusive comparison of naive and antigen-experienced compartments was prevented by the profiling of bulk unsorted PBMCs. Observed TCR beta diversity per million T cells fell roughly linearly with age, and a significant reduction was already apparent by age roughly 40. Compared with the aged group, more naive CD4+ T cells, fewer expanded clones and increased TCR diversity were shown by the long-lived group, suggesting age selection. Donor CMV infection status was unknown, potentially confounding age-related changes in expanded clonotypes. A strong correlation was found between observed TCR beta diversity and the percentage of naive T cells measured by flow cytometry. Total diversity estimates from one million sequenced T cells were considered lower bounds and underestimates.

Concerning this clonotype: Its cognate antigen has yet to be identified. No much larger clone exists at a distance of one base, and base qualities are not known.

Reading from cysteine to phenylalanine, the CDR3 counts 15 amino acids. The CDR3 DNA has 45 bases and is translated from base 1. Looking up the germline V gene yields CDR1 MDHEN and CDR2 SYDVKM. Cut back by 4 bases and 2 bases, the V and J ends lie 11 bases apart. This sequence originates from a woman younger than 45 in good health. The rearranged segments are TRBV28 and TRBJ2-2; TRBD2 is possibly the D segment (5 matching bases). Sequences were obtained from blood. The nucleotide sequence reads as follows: TGTGCCAGCAGTTGGCGGACTTATAACACCGGGGAGCTGTTTTTT. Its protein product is CASSWRTYNTGELFF.